The sequence of this T cell receptor (beta chain) was determined in a study of OX40 agonist ivuxolimab in advanced cancers. Study-wide context: Partial responses were seen in three patients, one with hepatocellular carcinoma and two with cutaneous melanoma.

Clones were sequenced by immunoSEQ multiplex PCR, and TCRdb holds only the in-frame ones, with some missing. The sample yields roughly 48,000 clones, roughly 88% seen once. V was clipped by 2 bases and J by 4 bases; unmatched bases: 5. The germline V gene encodes CDR1 MNHNY and CDR2 SVGAGI (reference sequence). The CDR3 has 14 residues. J is TRBJ2-7 and V is TRBV6-6; 7 bases are shared with TRBD2. The sample consisted of CD4+ or CD8+ T cells sorted from blood, taken in a trial of the OX40 agonist ivuxolimab. This TCR came from an adult with an advanced solid tumor such as melanoma, head and neck, liver or kidney cancer. CDR3 amino acids: CASSYRVAGYEQYF. The CDR3 DNA sequence: TGTGCCAGCAGTTACAGAGTAGCGGGTTACGAGCAGTACTTC.